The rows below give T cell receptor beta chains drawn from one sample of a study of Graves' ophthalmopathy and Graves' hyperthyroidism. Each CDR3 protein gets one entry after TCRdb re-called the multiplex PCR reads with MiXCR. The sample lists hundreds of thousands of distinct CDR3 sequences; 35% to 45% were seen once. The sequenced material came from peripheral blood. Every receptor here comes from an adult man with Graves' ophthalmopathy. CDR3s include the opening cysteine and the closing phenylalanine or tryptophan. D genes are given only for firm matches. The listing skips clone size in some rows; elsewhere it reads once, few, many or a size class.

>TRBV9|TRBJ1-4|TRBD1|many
CASSLRGRGEKLFF
TGTGCCAGCAGCCTCAGGGGGAGAGGTGAAAAACTGTTTTTT
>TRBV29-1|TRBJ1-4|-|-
CSVAATGVDEKLFF
TGCAGCGTTGCCGCTACAGGAGTGGATGAAAAACTGTTTTTT
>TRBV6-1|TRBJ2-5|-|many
CASSEPPRGGTQYF
TGTGCCAGCAGTGAACCGCCTAGGGGTGGGACCCAGTACTTC
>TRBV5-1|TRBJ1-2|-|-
CASSEQQGNYGYTF
TGCGCCAGCAGCGAACAACAGGGAAACTATGGCTACACCTTC
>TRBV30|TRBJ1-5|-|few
CAWRASSERQPQHF
TGTGCCTGGAGGGCGAGCTCTGAGAGGCAGCCCCAGCATTTT
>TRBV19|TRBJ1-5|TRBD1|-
CASSITGGHQHF
TGTGCCAGTAGTATTACAGGGGGCCATCAGCATTTT
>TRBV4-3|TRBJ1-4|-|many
CASSLRSSTNEKLFF
TGCGCCAGCAGCCTAAGGAGTTCAACTAATGAAAAACTGTTTTTT
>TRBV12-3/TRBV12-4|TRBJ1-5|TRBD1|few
CASSLGGTGGNQPQHF
TGTGCCAGCAGTTTAGGCGGGACAGGGGGGAATCAGCCCCAGCATTTT
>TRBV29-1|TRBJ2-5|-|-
CSVEDQGETQYF
TGCAGCGTTGAAGATCAGGGGGAGACCCAGTACTTC
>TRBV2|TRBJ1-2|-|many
CASSLVGYTF
TGTGCCAGCAGTTTAGTTGGCTACACCTTC
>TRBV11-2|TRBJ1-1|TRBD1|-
CASSSETGGNTEAFF
TGTGCCAGCAGCTCCGAGACAGGGGGCAACACTGAAGCTTTCTTT
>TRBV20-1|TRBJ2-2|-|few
CSAPRDGATNTGELFF
TGCAGTGCACCCAGGGACGGAGCAACGAACACCGGGGAGCTGTTTTTT
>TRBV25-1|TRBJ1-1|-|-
CASSPTGIDTEAFF
TGTGCCAGCTCACCAACTGGGATCGACACTGAAGCTTTCTTT
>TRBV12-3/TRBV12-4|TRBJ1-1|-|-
CASSLSRGRVDTEAFF
TGTGCCAGCAGTTTATCTCGGGGTAGGGTGGACACTGAAGCTTTCTTT
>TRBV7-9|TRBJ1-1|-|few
CASSLAGGLSDTEAFF
TGTGCCAGCAGCTTAGCCGGGGGTTTAAGTGACACTGAAGCTTTCTTT
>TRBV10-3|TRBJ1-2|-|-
CAWSVRGRQDGYTF
TGTGCCTGGAGTGTACGTGGGCGACAGGATGGCTACACCTTC